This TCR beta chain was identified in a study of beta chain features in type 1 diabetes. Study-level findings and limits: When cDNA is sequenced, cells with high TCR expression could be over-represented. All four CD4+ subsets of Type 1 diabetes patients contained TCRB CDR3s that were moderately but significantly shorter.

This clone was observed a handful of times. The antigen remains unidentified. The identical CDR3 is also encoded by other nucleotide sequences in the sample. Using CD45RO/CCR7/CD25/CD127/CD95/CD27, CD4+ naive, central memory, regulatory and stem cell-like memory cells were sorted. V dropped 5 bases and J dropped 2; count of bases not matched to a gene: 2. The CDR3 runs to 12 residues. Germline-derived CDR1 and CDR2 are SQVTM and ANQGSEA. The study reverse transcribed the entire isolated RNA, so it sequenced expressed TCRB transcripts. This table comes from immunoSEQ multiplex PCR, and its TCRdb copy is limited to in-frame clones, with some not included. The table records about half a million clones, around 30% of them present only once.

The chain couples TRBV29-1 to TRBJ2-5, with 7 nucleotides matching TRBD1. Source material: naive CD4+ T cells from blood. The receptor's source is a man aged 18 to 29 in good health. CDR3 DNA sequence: TGCAGCGTTCGGACAGGACAAGAGACCCAGTACTTC. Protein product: CSVRTGQETQYF.